This is a list of T cell receptor beta chains from one sample in a study of T cells in Graves' hyperthyroidism and ophthalmopathy. Each CDR3 protein is one row after TCRdb ran MiXCR on the multiplex PCR reads. The data hold hundreds of thousands of distinct CDR3 sequences, with about 45% observed a single time. Specimen: peripheral blood or thyroid tissue (not recorded which). The receptors were gathered from an adult man with Graves' disease, either hyperthyroidism or ophthalmopathy (not recorded which). CDR3s include the opening cysteine and the closing phenylalanine or tryptophan. A D gene is named only where the DNA matches it firmly. Clone sizes are given selectively: once, few, many, or a class where the clone is expanded.

size,J,D,length,V,CDR3,DNA
many,TRBJ2-7,NA,15,TRBV10-3,CATTNDSFPDYEQYF,TGTGCCACCACCAACGACAGCTTCCCCGACTACGAGCAGTACTTC
NA,TRBJ1-3,NA,16,TRBV20-1,CSARGSSPDLGNTIYF,TGCAGTGCTAGAGGTTCCAGCCCGGACCTCGGAAACACCATATATTTT
NA,TRBJ1-2,NA,15,TRBV5-1,CASSLDEQYNYGYTF,TGCGCCAGCAGCCTTGATGAACAGTATAACTATGGCTACACCTTC
NA,TRBJ1-5,NA,13,TRBV6-1,CASSESRNQPQHF,TGTGCCAGCAGTGAATCCCGGAATCAGCCCCAGCATTTT
many,TRBJ1-4,TRBD1,15,TRBV9,CASSPRQGVNEKLFF,TGTGCCAGCAGCCCGAGACAGGGGGTGAACGAAAAACTGTTTTTT
many,TRBJ2-5,NA,13,TRBV7-9,CASSPDSQETQYF,TGTGCCAGCAGCCCGGACAGCCAAGAGACCCAGTACTTC
many,TRBJ1-2,NA,13,TRBV25-1,CASSETGPYGYTF,TGTGCCAGCAGTGAGACAGGACCCTATGGCTACACCTTC
many,TRBJ2-2,NA,14,TRBV29-1,CSAQGRARTGELFF,TGCAGCGCCCAAGGTCGCGCGCGGACCGGGGAGCTGTTTTTT
NA,TRBJ1-5,NA,15,TRBV7-2,CAWSVRGGGNQPQHF,TGTGCCTGGAGTGTGAGGGGAGGAGGCAATCAGCCCCAGCATTTT
many,TRBJ1-1,NA,13,TRBV15,CATSRGPNTEAFF,TGTGCCACCAGCAGGGGCCCGAACACTGAAGCTTTCTTT
NA,TRBJ1-2,NA,15,TRBV6-1,CASSEWGGVGRGYTF,TGTGCCAGCAGTGAATGGGGGGGGGTAGGTCGAGGCTACACCTTC
NA,TRBJ1-3,NA,12,TRBV29-1,CSGNRAGNTIYF,TGCAGTGGGAACAGGGCTGGAAACACCATATATTTT
NA,TRBJ1-1,NA,14,TRBV19,CASKHDTGNTEAFF,TGTGCCAGTAAACATGACACCGGGAACACTGAAGCTTTCTTT
NA,TRBJ2-2,NA,13,TRBV12-5,CASGPFFSGELFF,TGTGCTAGTGGCCCCTTTTTCAGCGGGGAGCTGTTTTTT
few,TRBJ1-5,TRBD1,17,TRBV12-3/TRBV12-4,CASSQEITDRGDQPQHF,TGTGCCAGCAGTCAAGAGATAACGGACAGGGGGGATCAGCCCCAGCATTTT
few,TRBJ1-2,NA,14,TRBV9,CASSVVFLRGGYTF,TGTGCCAGCAGCGTAGTCTTCCTCCGGGGTGGCTACACCTTC
NA,TRBJ1-5,TRBD1,15,TRBV2,CASSEARGDSQPQHF,TGTGCCAGCAGTGAAGCCAGGGGGGATTCGCAGCCCCAGCATTTT
many,TRBJ2-5,NA,13,TRBV6-6,CASTERGTETQYF,TGTGCCAGCACGGAGCGAGGTACAGAGACCCAGTACTTC
NA,TRBJ1-5,TRBD1,16,TRBV20-1,CSAQPLRDRADQPQHF,TGCAGTGCCCAACCCCTGAGGGACAGGGCTGATCAGCCCCAGCATTTT
NA,TRBJ1-4,TRBD1,16,TRBV7-9,CASSEGQVSRHEKLFF,TGTGCCAGCAGCGAGGGACAGGTGTCGAGGCATGAAAAACTGTTTTTT
NA,TRBJ1-2,NA,13,TRBV11-2,CASSLEGGGHHTF,TGTGCCAGCAGCTTAGAGGGGGGGGGCCACCACACCTTC
NA,TRBJ1-1,TRBD1,16,TRBV5-6,CASSLATGGLNTEAFF,TGTGCCAGCAGCTTGGCGACAGGGGGGTTGAACACTGAAGCTTTCTTT
few,TRBJ1-4,TRBD1,15,TRBV7-9,CASSRDRNQGEKLFF,TGTGCCAGCAGCCGGGACAGAAATCAAGGTGAAAAACTGTTTTTT
NA,TRBJ1-3,TRBD1,16,TRBV7-9,CASSHPPGQGVGTIYF,TGCGCCAGCAGCCACCCTCCGGGACAGGGCGTGGGCACCATATATTTT
NA,TRBJ1-2,NA,11,TRBV10-2,CASALEEGYTF,TGCGCCAGCGCGCTCGAGGAGGGCTACACCTTC
NA,TRBJ2-7,TRBD1,15,TRBV7-2,CASSTAGTASYEQYF,TGTGCCAGCAGCACCGCCGGGACAGCGTCCTACGAGCAGTACTTC
many,TRBJ2-5,NA,13,TRBV7-6,CASSLVGQETQYF,TGTGCCAGCAGCTTGGTGGGCCAGGAGACCCAGTACTTC
NA,TRBJ2-7,NA,14,TRBV7-9,CASSHSPEGGEQYF,TGTGCCAGCAGCCACTCCCCAGAAGGGGGCGAGCAGTACTTC
few,TRBJ2-5,NA,16,TRBV5-8,CASSLVWGIVQETQYF,TGTGCCAGCAGCTTGGTTTGGGGTATCGTCCAAGAGACCCAGTACTTC
once,TRBJ1-1,NA,15,TRBV7-7,CAIPSVGGGGTEAFF,TGTGCTATCCCCAGCGTGGGGGGAGGTGGGACTGAAGCTTTCTTT
few,TRBJ1-5,NA,14,TRBV5-1,CASSRDGQVGPQHF,TGCGCCAGCAGCCGGGACGGCCAGGTGGGGCCCCAGCATTTT
NA,TRBJ2-7,NA,13,TRBV20-1,CSATGGAGGKQYF,TGCAGTGCTACAGGGGGTGCGGGGGGAAAGCAGTACTTC
NA,TRBJ1-5,NA,14,TRBV12-3/TRBV12-4,CASRGQIGNQPQHF,TGTGCCAGCAGGGGCCAGATTGGCAATCAGCCCCAGCATTTT
NA,TRBJ2-2,NA,16,TRBV12-3/TRBV12-4,CASAAGTPLNTGELFF,TGTGCCAGCGCGGCGGGAACCCCATTGAACACCGGGGAGCTGTTTTTT
few,TRBJ1-2,NA,15,TRBV7-9,CASSSERDFSYGYTF,TGTGCCAGCAGCTCAGAGCGGGACTTCAGCTATGGCTACACCTTC
many,TRBJ2-5,NA,14,TRBV29-1,CSVERGNVRETQYF,TGCAGCGTTGAGCGGGGTAATGTGCGGGAAACCCAGTACTTC
NA,TRBJ2-5,NA,12,TRBV2,CASRDNEETQYF,TGTGCCAGCAGGGACAACGAAGAGACCCAGTACTTC
NA,TRBJ1-1,NA,15,TRBV25-1,CASSEWGRLNTEAFF,TGTGCCAGCAGTGAATGGGGCCGCTTGAACACTGAAGCTTTCTTT
NA,TRBJ1-1,TRBD1,14,TRBV7-9,CASSATGFNTEAFF,TGTGCCAGCAGCGCGACAGGGTTTAACACTGAAGCTTTCTTT
NA,TRBJ2-2,TRBD2,15,TRBV20-1,CSAGTSGANTGELFF,TGCAGTGCGGGGACTAGCGGAGCCAACACCGGGGAGCTGTTTTTT
NA,TRBJ1-4,TRBD1,16,TRBV14,CASSQGGDSLNEKLFF,TGTGCCAGCAGCCAAGGGGGGGACAGCCTTAATGAAAAACTGTTTTTT
NA,TRBJ2-7,TRBD1,15,TRBV12-3/TRBV12-4,CASSFGTGGYYEQYF,TGTGCCAGCAGTTTCGGGACAGGGGGCTACTACGAGCAGTACTTC
NA,TRBJ1-3,NA,17,TRBV7-2,CASTIGTAGSSGNTIYF,TGTGCCAGCACCATCGGGACCGCAGGATCTAGTGGAAACACCATATATTTT
NA,TRBJ2-7,TRBD1,14,TRBV9,CASSAQGQALEQYF,TGTGCCAGCAGCGCCCAGGGACAGGCTCTCGAGCAGTACTTC
NA,TRBJ1-4,NA,13,TRBV2,CASSDTSFGKLFF,TGTGCCAGCAGTGATACATCCTTCGGAAAACTGTTTTTT
NA,TRBJ1-2,TRBD1,15,TRBV15,CATSSVRDRNYGYTF,TGTGCCACCAGCAGCGTCCGGGACAGAAACTATGGCTACACCTTC
NA,TRBJ1-5,TRBD1,17,TRBV9,CASSASQGARSNQPQHF,TGTGCCAGCAGCGCTTCACAGGGGGCGAGAAGCAATCAGCCCCAGCATTTT
many,TRBJ2-7,NA,13,TRBV29-1,CSVYEPGTDEQYF,TGCAGCGTATACGAGCCAGGGACGGACGAGCAGTACTTC
NA,TRBJ1-2,NA,13,TRBV7-2,CASSSQGRYGYTF,TGTGCCAGCAGTTCGCAGGGCCGCTATGGCTACACCTTC
NA,TRBJ1-5,NA,15,TRBV15,CATSRDVGDHQPQHF,TGTGCCACCAGCAGAGACGTGGGGGATCATCAGCCCCAGCATTTT
many,TRBJ1-3,NA,12,TRBV20-1,CSAPGSGNTIYF,TGCAGTGCCCCGGGGTCTGGAAACACCATATATTTT
NA,TRBJ1-2,NA,12,TRBV20-1,CSATAGNYGYTF,TGCAGTGCTACCGCAGGAAACTATGGCTACACCTTC
few,TRBJ1-1,NA,16,TRBV2,CASTLDRDSGNTEAFF,TGTGCCAGCACCCTAGACCGGGACTCAGGGAACACTGAAGCTTTCTTT